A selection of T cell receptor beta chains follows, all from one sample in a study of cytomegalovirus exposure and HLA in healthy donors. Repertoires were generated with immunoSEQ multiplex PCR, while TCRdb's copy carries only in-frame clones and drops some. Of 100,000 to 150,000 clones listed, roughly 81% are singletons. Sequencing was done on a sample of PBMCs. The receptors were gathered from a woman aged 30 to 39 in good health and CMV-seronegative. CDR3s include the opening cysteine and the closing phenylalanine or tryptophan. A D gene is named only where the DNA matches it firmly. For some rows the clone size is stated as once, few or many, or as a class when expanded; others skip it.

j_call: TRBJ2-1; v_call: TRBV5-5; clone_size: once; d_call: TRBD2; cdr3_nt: TGTGCCAGCAGCTTTGAAGGACTAGCGGGGTGGGGCTCCTACAATGAGCAGTTCTTC; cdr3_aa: CASSFEGLAGWGSYNEQFF
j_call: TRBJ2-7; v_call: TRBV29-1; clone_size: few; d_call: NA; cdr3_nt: TGCAGCGTTGAAGATTGGGGTGCAGGAGGCACGCGGCAGTACTTC; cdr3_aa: CSVEDWGAGGTRQYF
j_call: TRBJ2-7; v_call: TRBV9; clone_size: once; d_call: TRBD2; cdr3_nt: TGTGCCAGCAGCGTAGCGGGAGGAAGGTACGAGCAGTACTTC; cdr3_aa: CASSVAGGRYEQYF
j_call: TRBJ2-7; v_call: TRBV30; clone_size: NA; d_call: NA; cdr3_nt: TGTGCCTGGAGGGCCGGGACACGTCGGGGCGAGCAGTACTTC; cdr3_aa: CAWRAGTRRGEQYF
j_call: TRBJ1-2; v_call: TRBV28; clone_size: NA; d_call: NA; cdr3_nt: TGTGCCAGCACCAGTGACTATGGCTACACCTTC; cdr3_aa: CASTSDYGYTF
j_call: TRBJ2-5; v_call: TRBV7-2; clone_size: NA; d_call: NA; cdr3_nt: TGTGCCAGCAGCCGACTAGGGGAGGCCCAGTACTTC; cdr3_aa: CASSRLGEAQYF
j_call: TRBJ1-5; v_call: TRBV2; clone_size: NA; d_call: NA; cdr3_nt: TGTGCCAGCACCCGGCCGGGCGGGGATCAGCCCCAGCATTTT; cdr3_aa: CASTRPGGDQPQHF
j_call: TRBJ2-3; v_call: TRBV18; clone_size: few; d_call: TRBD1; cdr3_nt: TGTGCCAGCTCACCACGGACAGGAAGCACAGATACGCAGTATTTT; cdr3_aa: CASSPRTGSTDTQYF
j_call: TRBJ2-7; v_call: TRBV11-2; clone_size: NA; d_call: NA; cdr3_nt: TGTGCCAGCAGCTTGCTACCCTACGAGCAGTACTTC; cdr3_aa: CASSLLPYEQYF
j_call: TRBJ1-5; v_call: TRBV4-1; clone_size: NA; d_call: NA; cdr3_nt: TGCGCCAGCAGAAATTTCCTAACAGGGAATCAGCCCCAGCATTTT; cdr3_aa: CASRNFLTGNQPQHF
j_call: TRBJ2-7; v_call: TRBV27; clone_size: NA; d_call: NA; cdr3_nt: TGTGCCAGCACCCGATGGGTGGGCAGCAGCTCCTACGAGCAGTACTTC; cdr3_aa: CASTRWVGSSSYEQYF
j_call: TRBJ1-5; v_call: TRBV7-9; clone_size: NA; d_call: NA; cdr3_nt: TGTGCCAGCAGCTTGACGGGAGAAGGAATGGGTCAGCCCCAGCATTTT; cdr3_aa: CASSLTGEGMGQPQHF
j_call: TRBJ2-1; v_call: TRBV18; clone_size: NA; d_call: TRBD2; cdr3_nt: TGTGCCAGCTCACCACCCGGGCTAGCGGGCGGGAATGAGCAGTTCTTC; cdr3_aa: CASSPPGLAGGNEQFF
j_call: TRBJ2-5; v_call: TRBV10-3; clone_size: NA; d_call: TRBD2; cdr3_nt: TGTGCCATCAGAGACCTGACTAGCGAGCAAGAGACCCAGTACTTC; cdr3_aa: CAIRDLTSEQETQYF
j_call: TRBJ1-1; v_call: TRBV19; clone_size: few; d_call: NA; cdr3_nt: TGTGCCAGTAGTATAGGGACCTGGGAGGACACTGAAGCTTTCTTT; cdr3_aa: CASSIGTWEDTEAFF
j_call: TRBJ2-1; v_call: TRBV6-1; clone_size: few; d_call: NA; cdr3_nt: TGTGCCAGCGTCACCGGGGGAGCCTACAATGAGCAGTTCTTC; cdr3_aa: CASVTGGAYNEQFF
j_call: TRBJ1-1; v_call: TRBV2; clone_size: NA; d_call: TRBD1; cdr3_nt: TGTGCCAGCAGTGTGACAGGGGGAACTGAAGCTTTCTTT; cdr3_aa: CASSVTGGTEAFF
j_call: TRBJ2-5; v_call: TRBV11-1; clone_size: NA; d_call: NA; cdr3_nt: TGTGCCAGCAGCTCGGGGGAGACCCAGTACTTC; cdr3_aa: CASSSGETQYF
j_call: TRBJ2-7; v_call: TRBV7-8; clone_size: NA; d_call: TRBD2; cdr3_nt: TGTGCCAGCAGCTCCCTAGCGGGGAGCTCCTACGAGCAGTACTTC; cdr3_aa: CASSSLAGSSYEQYF
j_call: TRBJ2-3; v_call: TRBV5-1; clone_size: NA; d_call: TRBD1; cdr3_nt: TGCGCCAGCAGCTTTACAGGGGCACGGGCAGATACGCAGTATTTT; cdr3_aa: CASSFTGARADTQYF
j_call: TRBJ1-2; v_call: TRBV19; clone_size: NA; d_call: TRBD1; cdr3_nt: TGTGCCAGTAGCCGGACAGGGGGTAACTATGGCTACACCTTC; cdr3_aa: CASSRTGGNYGYTF
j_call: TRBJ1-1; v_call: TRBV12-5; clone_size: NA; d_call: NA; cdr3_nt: TGTGCTAGTGGTCAGCTGGGCAGGGGCACTGAAGCTTTCTTT; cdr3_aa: CASGQLGRGTEAFF
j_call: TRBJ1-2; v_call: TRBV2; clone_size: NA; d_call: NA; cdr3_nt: TGTGCCAGCAGGGGCAGAGCTACTAACTATGGCTACACCTTC; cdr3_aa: CASRGRATNYGYTF
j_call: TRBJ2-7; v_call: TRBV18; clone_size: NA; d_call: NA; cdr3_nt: TGTGCCAGCTCACCGCCAGGGGACTACGAGCAGTACTTC; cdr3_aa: CASSPPGDYEQYF
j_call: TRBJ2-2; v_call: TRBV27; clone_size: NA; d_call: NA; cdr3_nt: TGTGCCAGCAGTTTAGCCAGCGGGTTCACCGGGGAGCTGTTTTTT; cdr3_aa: CASSLASGFTGELFF
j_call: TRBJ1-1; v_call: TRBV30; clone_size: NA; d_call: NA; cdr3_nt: TGTGCCTGGAGTGTGCGTACGCAGGGTCCTGGGTGGGCTTTCTTT; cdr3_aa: CAWSVRTQGPGWAFF
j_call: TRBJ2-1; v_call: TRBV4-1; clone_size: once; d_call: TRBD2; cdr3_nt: TGCGCCAGCAGCCGCCCCAGCCACGGGACTAGCGGGAGTGTGAATGAGCAGTTCTTC; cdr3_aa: CASSRPSHGTSGSVNEQFF
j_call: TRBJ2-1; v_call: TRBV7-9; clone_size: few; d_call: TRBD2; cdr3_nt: TGTTCCAGCAGCTTACGCTCTAGCGGGAGGTCCCACAATGAGCAGTTCTTC; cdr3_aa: CSSSLRSSGRSHNEQFF
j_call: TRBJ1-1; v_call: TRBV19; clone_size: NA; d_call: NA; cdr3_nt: TGTGCCAGTAGTATAGTGGGGAGGAACACTGAAGCTTTCTTT; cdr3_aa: CASSIVGRNTEAFF
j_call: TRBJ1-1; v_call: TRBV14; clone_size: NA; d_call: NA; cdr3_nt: TGTGCCAGCAGCCAAGTTCGGTACACTGAAGCTTTCTTT; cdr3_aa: CASSQVRYTEAFF
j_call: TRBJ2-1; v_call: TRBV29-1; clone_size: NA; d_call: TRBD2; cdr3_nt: TGCAGCGTTGGTGGGACTAGCGGGAGGGCCTCTCGTCGCAGCAATGAGCAGTTCTTC; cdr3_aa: CSVGGTSGRASRRSNEQFF
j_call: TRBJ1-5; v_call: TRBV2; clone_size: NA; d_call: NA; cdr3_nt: TGTGCCAGCACCGAGGACAGACGCAGCGATCAGCCCCAGCATTTT; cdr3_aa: CASTEDRRSDQPQHF
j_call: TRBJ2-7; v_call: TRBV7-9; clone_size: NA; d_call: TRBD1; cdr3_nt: TGTGCCAGCAGCTTAGGGACAGGGTTATACGAGCAGTACTTC; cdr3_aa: CASSLGTGLYEQYF
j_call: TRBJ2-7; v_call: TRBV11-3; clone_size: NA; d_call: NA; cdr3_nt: TGTGCCAGCAGCCTCCGGGACTTAAGCCACGAGCAGTACTTC; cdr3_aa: CASSLRDLSHEQYF
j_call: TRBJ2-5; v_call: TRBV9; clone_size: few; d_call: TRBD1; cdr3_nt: TGTGCCAGCAGCACAGGACAGGGAGAGACCCAGTACTTC; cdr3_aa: CASSTGQGETQYF
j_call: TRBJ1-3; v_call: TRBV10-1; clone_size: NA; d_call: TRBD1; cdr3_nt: TGCGCCAGCAGGGGAGGGACAGGGACCTCTGGAAACACCATATATTTT; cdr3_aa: CASRGGTGTSGNTIYF
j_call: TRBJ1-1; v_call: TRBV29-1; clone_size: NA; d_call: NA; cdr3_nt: TGCAGCGCTCGTCACACTGAAGCTTTCTTT; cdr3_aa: CSARHTEAFF
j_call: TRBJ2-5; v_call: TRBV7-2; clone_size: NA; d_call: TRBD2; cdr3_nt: TGTGCCAGCAGCTTAGCGGGAGGGCCTATGCGGCAAGAGACCCAGTACTTC; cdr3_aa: CASSLAGGPMRQETQYF
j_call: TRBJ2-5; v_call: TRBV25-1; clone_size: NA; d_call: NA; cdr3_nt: TGTGCCAGCAGTGCCCAGACAGAACACCAAGAGACCCAGTACTTC; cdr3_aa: CASSAQTEHQETQYF
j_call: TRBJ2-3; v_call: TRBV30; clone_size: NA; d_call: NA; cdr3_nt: TGTGCCTGGAGTGTAGGAGGTACAGATACGCAGTATTTT; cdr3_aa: CAWSVGGTDTQYF
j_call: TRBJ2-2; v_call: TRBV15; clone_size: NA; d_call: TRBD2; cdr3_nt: TGTGCCACCAGCAGGGGACTAGCAGGAAGAGGAGCCGGGGAGCTGTTTTTT; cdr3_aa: CATSRGLAGRGAGELFF
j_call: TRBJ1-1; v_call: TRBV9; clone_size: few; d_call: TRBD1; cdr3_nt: TGTGCCAGCAGCACCACAACAGGGGGAACTGAAGCTTTCTTT; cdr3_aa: CASSTTTGGTEAFF
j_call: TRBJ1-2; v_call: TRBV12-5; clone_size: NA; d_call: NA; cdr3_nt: TGTGCTAGTGGTTTGCCGTACGGGGTATATGGCTACACCTTC; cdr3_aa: CASGLPYGVYGYTF
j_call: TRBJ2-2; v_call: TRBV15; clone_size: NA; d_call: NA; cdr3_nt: TGTGCCACCAGCAGAGGGCAGGGGATCGGGGAGCTGTTTTTT; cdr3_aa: CATSRGQGIGELFF